The 11 T cell receptor beta chains below all came from one sample that was sequenced in a study of blood T cell repertoires in COVID-19. Assay used: immunoSEQ multiplex PCR; TCRdb lists only in-frame clones, some missing. The sample shows some 130,000 clones, around 80% of them seen only once. Sequenced: PBMCs or T cells enriched from blood (not recorded which). These receptors came from a man aged 40-50 years with acute COVID-19.

The chain carries TRBV19 and TRBJ1-6; D is uncertain. V lost 10 bases and J lost 10, with 17 bases in between. The CDR3 is 13 amino acids. CDR1 and CDR2 (germline): LNHDA, SQIVND (reference sequence). The CDR3: CATDLDGYSPLHF. CDR3 nucleotides: TGTGCCACCGATCTAGACGGGTACTCACCCCTCCACTTT. The complete variable domain, with remaining parts taken from reference TRBV19 and TRBJ1-6, reads DGGITQSPKYLFRKEGQNVTLSCEQNLNHDAMYWYRQDPGQGLRLIYYSQIVNDFQKGDIAEGYSVSREKKESFPLTVTSAQKNPTAFYLCATDLDGYSPLHFGNGTRLTVT.

This chain joins TRBV2 and TRBJ1-1; a weak D match, TRBD1 (5 bases). The V gene lost 8 bases and the J gene lost 6 bases, with 16 bases spanning the gap. The germline gives CDR1 SNHLY, CDR2 FYNNEI. The length of the CDR3 is 13 residues. Written as DNA, the CDR3 is TGTGCCAGCGGGCGCATATCGGGGGCTGAAGCTTTCTTT. The encoded protein is CASGRISGAEAFF.

V is TRBV9 and J is TRBJ1-1; D gene uncertain. Trimming pared 0 bases from V and 5 bases from J, leaving 11 bases between. Germline V gene lookup returns CDR1 SGDLS and CDR2 YYNGEE. This CDR3 has 14 amino acids. The CDR3 DNA reads as TGTGCCAGCAGCGTAGAAGCCGGGAGAACTGAAGCTTTCTTT. Translation: CASSVEAGRTEAFF.

This rearrangement joins TRBV10-3 to TRBJ2-6; D might be TRBD1 (5 bases). Trimming shortened V by 6 bases and J by 1 base, and 7 bases separated the two germline ends. Germline V gives CDR1 ENHRY, CDR2 SYGVKD. The CDR3 loop spans 14 amino acids. CDR3 nucleotide sequence: TGTGCCATCAGACAGGAATCTGGGGCCAACGTCCTGACTTTC. Its protein is CAIRQESGANVLTF.

For the CDR3, the DNA is TGTGCCAGCAGTTTGGACACCTATGGCTACACCTTC. Translation: CASSLDTYGYTF. V usage is TRBV28 and J usage is TRBJ1-2; D is perhaps TRBD1 (5 bases). The CDR3 has 12 amino acids. V lost 3 bases and J lost 4, with 6 bases in between. From germline, CDR1 is MDHEN and CDR2 SYDVKM.

V gene TRBV18 combines with J gene TRBJ2-1, with 11 bases lining up with TRBD1. CDR1 and CDR2 (germline): KGHSH, LQKENI. Germline trimming cut 0 bases from V and 7 bases from J; bases unmatched to any gene: 2. This CDR3 contains 15 residues. CDR3: CASSPPGQGVNEQFF. The DNA of the CDR3 is TGTGCCAGCTCACCACCGGGACAGGGGGTAAATGAGCAGTTCTTC.

The chain combines TRBV18 with TRBJ1-2, with D possibly TRBD1 on 6 matching bases. Trimming removed 3 bases at V and 3 bases at J, with 14 bases between. Germline CDR1 KGHSH, CDR2 LQKENI. This CDR3 contains 15 residues. The CDR3: CASSPGAGEDYGYTF. DNA for the CDR3: TGTGCCAGCTCACCGGGGGCAGGAGAGGACTATGGCTACACCTTC.

The chain is built from TRBV4-1 and TRBJ2-2; possibly TRBD1 for D (6 bases). V lost 4 bases to trimming and J lost 6 bases, with 12 bases between them. Germline CDR1 MGHRA, CDR2 YSYEKL. This CDR3 has 14 residues. CDR3 coding DNA: TGCGCCAGCAGCCTCGACAGGCCGGCCGGGGAGCTGTTTTTT. Its protein product is CASSLDRPAGELFF.

A word on this clone: This same CDR3 is encoded by further DNA sequences in the sample. The J gene is TRBJ1-4, the V gene TRBV3-1 (or the pseudogene TRBV3-2); TRBD1 aligns across 8 bases. The CDR3 loop spans 14 amino acids. Germline CDR1 LGHDT, CDR2 YNNKEL (reference sequence). Trimming removed 1 base from V and 8 bases from J; junction bases left unmatched: 3. The CDR3: CASSQGQGNEKLFF. The CDR3, as DNA: TGTGCCAGCAGCCAAGGACAGGGGAACGAAAAACTGTTTTTT.

This clone occurred once. J is TRBJ2-7 and V is TRBV9; 9 bases map to TRBD2. The germline V gene encodes CDR1 SGDLS and CDR2 YYNGEE. The CDR3 contains 16 residues. V lost 0 bases and J lost 6; bases outside the gene matches: 10. The CDR3 DNA is TGTGCCAGCAGCGTAGGCGGCGGGAGGGACAGTCCCGAGCAGTACTTC. As protein: CASSVGGGRDSPEQYF.

This clone showed up just a few times. This chain connects TRBV14 to TRBJ2-2, with TRBD1 as a possible D gene (6 bases). V lost 5 bases, J lost 3 bases, and 16 bases lay in between. The V gene's germline CDR1 is SGHDN and CDR2 FVKESK. This CDR3 is built from 16 residues. CDR3 sequence reads: CASSTRQAGDTGELFF. DNA of the CDR3: TGTGCCAGCAGCACTCGACAGGCCGGGGACACCGGGGAGCTGTTTTTT. Full variable domain (remainder filled in from reference TRBV14 and TRBJ2-2): EAGVTQFPSHSVIEKGQTVTLRCDPISGHDNLYWYRRVMGKEIKFLLHFVKESKQDESGMPNNRFLAERTGGTYSTLKVQPAELEDSGVYFCASSTRQAGDTGELFFGEGSRLTVL.